The 9 T cell receptor beta chains below come from one sample, sequenced in a study of CD4 and CD8 cells across lung adenocarcinoma regions. A single record per CDR3 protein comes from TCRdb applying MiXCR to the PCR reads. The sample includes about 3,300 distinct CDR3 sequences, around 66% of them seen just once. Sequencing was carried out using CD4+ T cells from the margin of a lung tumor. The origin of the receptors is a female donor with lung adenocarcinoma. The CD4 and CD8 labels of this study may be unreliable.

This clonotype turned up a few times. One end of the junction does not line up with germline, which may come from a read error. The chain uses TRBV6-1 and TRBJ2-5; 9 nucleotides agree with TRBD2. In germline, CDR1 is MNHNS, CDR2 SASEGT. The CDR3 totals 15 residues. The CDR3 DNA is TGTGCCAGCAGTGAAGGCGGGAGGGCCCACTTTATCTTGTTCTTC. Translated, it gives CASSEGGRAHFILFF.

The chain uses TRBV4-1 and TRBJ2-1; 7 bases match TRBD2. The DNA matches TRBJ2-7 better at its end, which makes the J call doubtful. Germline V gives CDR1 MGHRA, CDR2 YSYEKL. This CDR3 has 16 residues. As DNA, the CDR3 is TGCGCCAGCAGCCAAGAGGGAGGGATGGGGACCTACGAGCAGTACTTC. Translated: CASSQEGGMGTYEQYF.

This clonotype qualifies as large (0.1 to 1%). The DNA for the CDR3 is TGTGCCCCCTGTTTCGGGGACCCCTACAATGAGCAGTTCTTC. It specifies CAPCFGDPYNEQFF. The gene calls are TRBV5-3 and TRBJ2-1; D possibly uses TRBD1 or TRBD2 (5 bases each). TRBV5-3 is an ORF; its function is uncertain. The V and J ends lost 10 bases and 2 bases respectively, with 16 bases between them. The length of the CDR3 is 14 residues.

This clonotype was observed a handful of times. The CDR3 DNA reads TGTGCCAGCAGTTCCCGGACTAGCGGTCCCTACGAGCAGTACTTC. It yields the protein CASSSRTSGPYEQYF. The gene calls are TRBV7-8 and TRBJ2-1, with TRBD2 matching over 10 bases. TRBJ2-7 matches the DNA end more closely, so the J call is doubtful. Germline V gives CDR1 SGHVS, CDR2 FQNEAQ. CDR3 size: 15 residues.

The table lists this clonotype with a few counts. This chain links TRBV6-1 with TRBJ2-7, with 7 bases lining up with TRBD2. This CDR3 is built from 15 residues. CDR1 MNHNS and CDR2 SASEGT come from the germline V gene. J was trimmed by 0 bases and V by 7 bases; bases with no gene match: 9. The CDR3 sequence is CASKPGWGGSYEQYF. The CDR3 DNA reads TGTGCCAGCAAGCCAGGTTGGGGGGGCTCCTACGAGCAGTACTTC.

The CDR3 region has the DNA TGTGCCAGCAGGGAAAGGGGGGTTGGCTATGGCTACACCTTC. Residues: CASRERGVGYGYTF. The chain couples TRBV6-1 to TRBJ1-2, with D perhaps matching TRBD1 (6 bases). Germline CDR1 and CDR2: MNHNS and SASEGT. This CDR3 contains 14 residues. V lost 6 bases and J lost 4, with 15 bases in between.

This clonotype has only a few counts. The chain couples TRBV6-5 to TRBJ2-1; TRBD1 might be the D (6 bases). This CDR3 contains 15 residues. Trimming cost V 4 bases and J 4 bases, with 14 bases left between them. Germline CDR1 and CDR2: MNHEY and SVGAGI. The CDR3 spells CASSSSGATYNEQFF. The CDR3 region has the DNA TGTGCCAGCAGTTCCTCAGGGGCGACTTACAATGAGCAGTTCTTC.

This clonotype was seen more than once but under ten times. The chain joins TRBV12-3 or TRBV12-4 to TRBJ1-6, with D maybe TRBD1 (6 bases). V lost 2 bases to trimming and J lost 12 bases, with 11 bases between them. The CDR3 runs to 13 residues. This CDR3 reads CASSLSEGGPLHF. CDR3 nucleotide sequence: TGTGCCAGCAGTTTAAGCGAGGGGGGACCCCTCCACTTT.

The chain is built from TRBV10-1 and TRBJ2-5, with D hard to call. Germline V CDR1 and CDR2: WNHNN, SYGVQD (reference sequence). The ends were cut back, 0 bases at V and 4 bases at J, with 6 bases in the middle. The CDR3 loop spans 13 amino acids. The CDR3 loop reads CASSESTVETQYF. The DNA for the CDR3 is TGCGCCAGCAGTGAGTCGACGGTAGAGACCCAGTACTTC.